Described below is a single TCR beta chain sequence and its context. This clonotype showed up just a few times. Its cognate antigen has yet to be identified. The record has no base qualities; no much larger clone is one base away. The data derive from a study of identical twins (dated by TCRdb to the mid-2010s). Regarding the research as a whole: The study deep-sequenced TCR alpha and beta repertoires from monozygotic twins, unrelated adults of various ages and cord blood to test whether fetal clonotypes persist. To rule out contamination, the twin experiments were replicated at different times with different library preparation protocols. Study-level results and caveats: Out-of-frame TCR alpha sequences shared between twins showed an excess of low generation-probability sequences compared with coincidental sharing between unrelated individuals. Zero-insertion analyses could be partly confounded by invariant T cells such as MAIT and iNKT, though diverse VJ usage argued against such confounding for most clonotypes. A weaker excess of twin sharing was found in beta out-of-frame sequences because the signal-to-noise ratio was lowered by fewer shared sequences. Conclusions relied on cross-sectional statistical analysis, since the same donors could not be followed over many years. In monozygotic twins, out-of-frame TCR alpha sharing was systematically underestimated by recombination models, although the models agreed with sharing between unrelated individuals. Fewer insertions were carried by abundant cord blood beta clonotypes, a similar but weaker trend appeared in young adult naive repertoires, and no such trend appeared in memory repertoires.

Library preparation used 5' RACE. These reads were obtained on an Illumina HiSeq 2000. A universal primer binding site was added through template switching, and the final cDNA carried a unique molecular identifier so that TCR cDNA molecules could be counted accurately. First-strand cDNA for TCR alpha and beta chains was synthesized from specific primers in the conserved constant-segment region. To control for contamination, every cDNA library carried two barcodes: a SMART-Mk sample barcode plus Illumina barcodes. TruSeq adapter sequences along with Illumina sample barcodes were introduced in two successive PCR steps. The Illumina HiSeq platform was used with custom primers to sequence TCR alpha and beta cDNA libraries. In the source study's methods: MiGEC processed the raw reads to extract unique molecular identifiers, while MiXCR was used to determine the CDR3 positions. For each individual, recombination models were inferred using an EM algorithm with the repgenHMM and IGoR tools. Shared clonotypes were analyzed with the tcR package in R, and sharing was normalized by the product of cloneset sizes. Out-of-frame nonproductive sequences were analyzed to study raw recombination free of thymic and clonal selection effects. TCRdb reran the public reads through fastp at Q25 and MiXCR, keeping productive beta chains. Entries are consolidated by CDR3 protein sequence, retaining the most common genes and DNA. The V and J calls follow TCRdb's processing rather than the paper's. A total of 500,000 or so distinct CDR3 sequences appear in this sample, about 20% of them only once. Of the sample, about 0.91% is held by the ten largest clones.

Every donor was a healthy Caucasian. Three pairs of female monozygotic twins, all aged about 18 to 30 years, were included in the twin cohort. Positive isolation kits from Invitrogen were used to isolate CD4+ and CD8+ T cell populations. From the cysteine up to the phenylalanine, the CDR3 has a length of 12 residues. CDR3 DNA only is kept here, 36 bases in frame from base 1. CDR1 and CDR2 are read off the germline V gene as SQVTM and ANQGSEA. At the junction V is shortened by 0 bases and J by 8 bases, with 9 bases in between. This sample also appeared in a second study, on T cells expressing NK-cell markers. As that second study puts it: Seven or eight donors provided sorted CD3+CD56+NKG2C+, CD3+CD56+NKG2C- and CD3+CD56-NKG2C+ T-cell subsets, whose TCR beta-chain repertoires were profiled. Of the eight sequenced donors, seven were found to be HCMV-seropositive and one was found to be HCMV-seronegative. In several experiments an anti-gammadeltaTCR antibody was added to restrict sorting to alphabetaTCR-expressing T cells. In a handful of donors, the dominant CD3+CD56+NKG2C+ clonotypes ranked among the top 10 CD8+ clonotypes, making up roughly 1.0-7.0% of CD8+ T cells. Those dominant clonotypes were again the most abundant among CD3+CD56-NKG2C+ cells in a handful of donors, at about 25-60.1%. Whether the expanded NKG2C-expressing T cell clones were specific for HCMV antigens remained unclear. All eight donors whose samples were sequenced were randomly selected healthy volunteers, three of them men and five women. A commercial ELISA kit detecting HCMV-specific IgG in serum was used to determine HCMV serostatus. Reads were demultiplexed and grouped by UMI with MIGEC, and clonotypes were assembled and quantified with MiTCR. Only TCR cDNA sequences supported by at least two reads were kept to exclude erroneous sequences. Downstream repertoire analysis used the tcR package, and clonotypes were matched across fractions by CDR3 nucleotide sequence plus V segment. VDJmatch was used to annotate antigen specificity against VDJdb, with one amino acid substitution allowed in CDR3.

The TCR sequence derives from a woman between 18 and 29 years old in good health. Recombination joined TRBV29-1 with TRBJ2-3; the D gene is not confidently resolved. The sequencing input was CD4+ T cells sorted from blood. The CDR3 protein is CSVEELGRTQYF. The nucleotide sequence reads TGCAGCGTTGAAGAGTTAGGGCGTACGCAGTATTTT.